The 3 T cell receptor beta chains below were found in one sample sequenced in a study of shared clonotypes between healthy human individuals. TCRdb keeps only in-frame clones here, not all; method: immunoSEQ multiplex PCR. The sample has 400,000 to 550,000 clones; roughly 78% are singletons. Sample: PBMCs. The receptors here all came from a middle-aged woman in good health. Some clones in this sample may be carry-over from other donors' samples.

The rearrangement uses TRBV5-1 and TRBJ2-6; D possibly corresponds to TRBD1 (6 bases). Germline assignment: CDR1 SGHRS and CDR2 YFSETQ. The CDR3 consists of 13 residues. Trimming stripped 4 bases from V and 8 bases from J, with 10 bases between. The CDR3 DNA sequence: TGCGCCAGCAGCCAGGACAGCCCCAACGTCCTGACTTTC. It codes for CASSQDSPNVLTF.

This chain joins TRBV10-2 and TRBJ2-7; D unresolved. The germline V gene encodes CDR1 WSHSY and CDR2 SAAADI. CDR3 length equals 14 residues. The germline V and J ends were trimmed by 3 bases and 5 bases, with 14 bases remaining between them. The CDR3 loop is CASSDNDGLNEQYF. The DNA of the CDR3 is TGCGCCAGCAGTGATAATGACGGGCTTAACGAGCAGTACTTC.

This chain uses TRBV25-1 with TRBJ2-1; TRBD1 matches 8 bases. The junction had 9 bases not matched to a gene; V was cut back by 3 bases and J by 5 bases. Germline CDR1 and CDR2: MGHDK and SYGVNS. The CDR3 runs to 16 residues. This CDR3 is CASSDPAGGADNEQFF. Written as DNA, the CDR3 is TGTGCCAGCAGTGATCCGGCAGGGGGCGCCGACAATGAGCAGTTCTTC.